This T cell receptor beta chain was recorded in a study of T cell therapy after organ transplantation. Overall study: About 75% of the ten patients were clinical responders. Study conclusions and caveats: Reconstitution after therapy seemingly combined transferred and product-undetected endogenous clonotypes. CD8 clonality fold change after therapy inversely tracked pretherapy clonality.

Using immunoSEQ multiplex PCR, the repertoire was profiled, and TCRdb retains in-frame clones only, with some absent. The table lists approximately 52,000 clones, approximately 94% of them singletons. Germline CDR1 and CDR2: SGHVS and FQNEAQ. The CDR3 spans 16 residues. V gave up 5 bases and J gave up 5 bases; unmatched junction bases: 10. On this clone itself: Its antigen is undetermined.

The receptor was derived from a human patient who had received a solid organ transplant and had CMV disease. The chain couples TRBV7-8 to TRBJ2-5, with 11 bases that match TRBD2. Sample: CD8+ T cells from blood, taken before autologous CMV-specific T cell therapy. CDR3 region: CASSPLAGGSGETQYF. CDR3 nucleotides: TGTGCCAGCAGCCCCCTAGCGGGAGGTTCTGGGGAGACCCAGTACTTC.